The 30 T cell receptor beta chains in this list originate from one sample, sequenced in a study of T cells after posttransplantation cyclophosphamide. Cyclophosphamide on days +3 and +4 followed busulfan-fludarabine conditioning and a marrow graft. Profiled with immunoSEQ multiplex PCR; TCRdb holds only in-frame clones, not every one. The sample lists over 20,000 clones; around 85% were seen once. The input for sequencing was PBMCs, taken after allogeneic stem cell transplant with posttransplant cyclophosphamide. Receptor source: a female patient in her 30s who received an allogeneic stem cell transplant from an unrelated donor, was CMV-positive, and had no GVHD. Some T cells may trace back to the graft donor.

The CDR3 sequence: CASSLWGSYNEQFF. The CDR3 DNA follows: TGTGCCAGCAGCTTATGGGGCAGCTACAATGAGCAGTTCTTC. This sequence joins TRBV7-2 and TRBJ2-1; D possibly corresponds to TRBD1 (5 bases). Trimming took off 2 bases at V and 3 bases at J, with 8 bases between the two ends. CDR1 is SGHTA and CDR2 is FQGNSA in the germline V gene. The CDR3 spans 14 residues.

The chain links TRBV5-4 to TRBJ2-5; possible D gene TRBD2, 5 bases. With 4 bases removed from V and 5 bases from J, the gap between germline ends came to 24 bases. The germline V gene has CDR1 SGHNT and CDR2 YYREEE (reference sequence). The CDR3 has 17 amino acids. The CDR3 coding sequence is TGTGCCAGCAGCCCAACGATGAATCGGGGTATAGGGGAGACCCAGTACTTC. This translates into CASSPTMNRGIGETQYF.

The rearrangement uses TRBV18 and TRBJ2-5, with D perhaps TRBD2 (6 bases). V was clipped by 0 bases and J by 7 bases, with 12 bases between them. This CDR3 contains 14 residues. Germline loops: CDR1 KGHSH, CDR2 LQKENI. CDR3 sequence reads: CASSPPSGVGTQYF. The CDR3 DNA reads as TGTGCCAGCTCACCACCGTCGGGGGTAGGGACCCAGTACTTC.

The gene calls are TRBV9 and TRBJ2-7; TRBD1 agrees at 7 bases. From germline, CDR1 is SGDLS and CDR2 YYNGEE. V was pared by 1 base and J by 0 bases, with 7 bases of the junction left unmatched. The CDR3 sequence is 16 residues long. DNA for the CDR3: TGTGCCAGCAGCGTAAAGCCGACAGGGAACTCCTACGAGCAGTACTTC. Protein sequence: CASSVKPTGNSYEQYF.

The rearrangement links TRBV19 to TRBJ2-5; 11 bases agree with TRBD1. The V gene end was trimmed by 6 bases and the J gene end by 4 bases; junction bases not matched to a gene: 4. Germline-derived CDR1 and CDR2 are LNHDA and SQIVND (reference sequence). The CDR3 is 14 amino acids. The CDR3 here is CASRRTGGGETQYF. As DNA, the CDR3 is TGTGCCAGTAGAAGGACAGGGGGCGGAGAGACCCAGTACTTC. The whole variable domain, filled in from reference TRBV19 and TRBJ2-5, reads DGGITQSPKYLFRKEGQNVTLSCEQNLNHDAMYWYRQDPGQGLRLIYYSQIVNDFQKGDIAEGYSVSREKKESFPLTVTSAQKNPTAFYLCASRRTGGGETQYFGPGTRLLVL.

The rearrangement uses TRBV9 and TRBJ1-2; TRBD1 matches 11 bases. This CDR3 comprises 17 residues. The J segment lost 0 bases and the V segment lost 2 bases, leaving 6 bases of the junction unmatched. Germline V gene data show CDR1 as SGDLS and CDR2 as YYNGEE. The CDR3 loop reads CASSVGTGGRPNYGYTF. CDR3 DNA sequence: TGTGCCAGCAGCGTCGGGACAGGGGGTCGCCCTAACTATGGCTACACCTTC.

This chain links TRBV9 with TRBJ2-3, with no clear D. Trimming shortened V by 0 bases and J by 1 base, and 9 bases separated the two germline ends. CDR3 length equals 15 residues. Germline-derived CDR1 and CDR2 are SGDLS and YYNGEE. This chain's CDR3 is CASSVVSIGTDTQYF. The CDR3 nucleotides are TGTGCCAGCAGCGTAGTTAGTATAGGCACAGATACGCAGTATTTT.

The rearrangement uses TRBV4-1 and TRBJ2-1, with 9 bases identical to TRBD1. V lost 1 base and J lost 1; bases outside the gene matches: 5. The CDR3 spans 17 residues. Per the germline V gene, CDR1 is MGHRA and CDR2 is YSYEKL. This CDR3 is CASSQGWDRESYNEQFF. CDR3 coding DNA: TGCGCCAGCAGCCAAGGGTGGGACAGGGAATCCTACAATGAGCAGTTCTTC.

The gene calls are TRBV5-1 and TRBJ2-1; TRBD1 agrees at 12 bases. Germline V gene data show CDR1 as SGHRS and CDR2 as YFSETQ. Losses at the gene ends were 4 bases for V and 8 bases for J; bases not matched to a gene: 7. This CDR3 spans 15 amino acids. The CDR3 spells CASSQGTGGGHEQFF. The CDR3 nucleotides are TGCGCCAGCAGCCAAGGGACAGGGGGCGGCCATGAGCAGTTCTTC.

J is TRBJ2-2 and V is TRBV7-8; 12 bases agree with TRBD2. Germline V gives CDR1 SGHVS, CDR2 FQNEAQ. J lost 6 bases, V lost 5 bases, and 10 bases had no gene match. This CDR3 spans 17 amino acids. CDR3 DNA: TGTGCCAGCAGCCTCTCCCTAGCGGGGGGGCGCCCCGGGGAGCTGTTTTTT. Its translation is CASSLSLAGGRPGELFF.

Here the CDR3 DNA reads TGTGCCAGCAGTTTATCCTCCCCGACTAGCGGGGGTGAGGAGACCCAGTACTTC. It translates to CASSLSSPTSGGEETQYF. The V and J genes are TRBV28 and TRBJ2-5, with 12 bases aligning to TRBD2. The trim removed 1 base at V and 5 bases at J, leaving 11 bases unmatched. CDR1 and CDR2 from the germline V gene are MDHEN and SYDVKM. The CDR3 has 18 amino acids.

This chain joins TRBV29-1 and TRBJ2-1; no firm D call. V shed 4 bases and J shed 4 bases, with 8 bases lying between them. Per germline, CDR1 SQVTM and CDR2 ANQGSEA. The CDR3 consists of 12 residues. The CDR3 region is CSVVLGYNEQFF. CDR3 DNA sequence: TGCAGCGTTGTGCTAGGTTACAATGAGCAGTTCTTC.

This sequence joins TRBV7-9 and TRBJ2-2, with D tentatively TRBD2 (5 bases). This CDR3 is built from 12 residues. CDR1 and CDR2 (germline): SEHNR, FQNEAQ (reference sequence). Trimming took 8 bases from V and 3 from J, leaving 7 bases between them. In DNA form, the CDR3 reads TGTGCCAGCCCCGGGGACACCGGGGAGCTGTTTTTT. This codes for CASPGDTGELFF.

This chain uses TRBV9 with TRBJ2-1; 14 bases are shared with TRBD2. The germline V gene encodes CDR1 SGDLS and CDR2 YYNGEE. The J segment lost 7 bases and the V segment lost 0 bases, leaving 15 bases of the junction unmatched. This CDR3 is 20 amino acids long. The CDR3 spells CASSVEADLGLAGGNNEQFF. CDR3 coding DNA: TGTGCCAGCAGCGTAGAGGCGGACCTCGGACTAGCGGGGGGTAATAATGAGCAGTTCTTC.

V is TRBV9 and J is TRBJ2-5; no reliable D call. The CDR3 has 11 amino acids. Germline assignment: CDR1 SGDLS and CDR2 YYNGEE. Trimming cost V 1 base and J 4 bases, with 2 bases left between them. The CDR3 spells CASSVLETQYF. Here the CDR3 DNA reads TGTGCCAGCAGCGTACTAGAGACCCAGTACTTC.

The V gene is TRBV5-1, the J gene TRBJ1-6; the D gene is possibly TRBD1 (5 bases). Per the germline V gene, CDR1 is SGHRS and CDR2 is YFSETQ. This CDR3 is built from 16 residues. V shed 0 bases and J shed 3 bases, with 10 bases lying between them. This CDR3 is CASSLGDSLYNSPLHF. CDR3 bases: TGCGCCAGCAGCTTGGGAGACAGCCTCTATAATTCACCCCTCCACTTT.

The rearrangement uses TRBV5-1 and TRBJ1-1; TRBD1 agrees at 8 bases. This CDR3 has 16 residues. CDR1 and CDR2 from the germline V gene are SGHRS and YFSETQ. J gave up 3 bases and V 0 bases, and 7 bases lay outside the gene matches. The CDR3 loop reads CASSLVQGAWDTEAFF. The CDR3 DNA is TGCGCCAGCAGCTTGGTCCAGGGGGCTTGGGACACTGAAGCTTTCTTT.

This rearrangement joins TRBV5-8 to TRBJ1-5; the D gene is possibly TRBD1 (6 bases). The germline gives CDR1 SGHTS, CDR2 YDEGEE. Trimming took 2 bases from V and 4 from J, leaving 16 bases between them. This CDR3 has 16 residues. This CDR3 is CASSFVFTGRNQPQHF. CDR3 DNA sequence: TGTGCCAGCAGCTTTGTGTTTACAGGGAGAAATCAGCCCCAGCATTTT.

The chain has TRBV6-1 and TRBJ1-5, with unresolved D. V lost 6 bases and J lost 3, with 15 bases in between. This CDR3 is built from 15 residues. Germline CDR1 MNHNS, CDR2 SASEGT. The CDR3 is CASRRGDGNNQPQHF. The CDR3 coding sequence is TGTGCCAGCAGGCGGGGAGATGGGAACAATCAGCCCCAGCATTTT.

The V gene is TRBV4-2, the J gene TRBJ2-5; 7 bases are a match to TRBD1. Per germline, CDR1 LGHNA and CDR2 YNFKEQ. V lost 1 base, J lost 4 bases, and 6 bases stayed unmatched. The CDR3 runs to 15 residues. Here the CDR3 DNA reads TGTGCCAGCAGCCAAGGAGGACAGGAGGCAGAGACCCAGTACTTC. Amino acids: CASSQGGQEAETQYF.

The chain joins TRBV4-1 to TRBJ2-7; 7 nucleotides match TRBD1. Germline V gene lookup returns CDR1 MGHRA and CDR2 YSYEKL. The junction had 11 bases not matched to a gene; V was cut back by 0 bases and J by 9 bases. The length of the CDR3 is 15 residues. The CDR3 DNA reads TGCGCCAGCAGCCAAGACCCCGGACAGGTCTTCGGGCAGTACTTC. It is translated as CASSQDPGQVFGQYF.

The rearrangement uses TRBV18 and TRBJ2-7, with TRBD1 matching over 10 bases. V lost 4 bases, J lost 4 bases, and 13 bases stayed unmatched. The germline gives CDR1 KGHSH, CDR2 LQKENI. This CDR3 region has 17 residues. CDR3 sequence reads: CASSRGQTGGSLYEQYF. For the CDR3, the DNA is TGTGCCAGCTCACGGGGACAGACAGGGGGCTCCCTTTACGAGCAGTACTTC.

This clone was recorded a few times. The chain has TRBV12-5 and TRBJ1-5; TRBD1 agrees at 8 bases. The CDR3 sequence is 15 residues long. Germline V gene data show CDR1 as LGHNT and CDR2 as FRNRAP. Trimming cost V 3 bases and J 1 base; bases outside gene matches: 2. DNA of the CDR3: TGTGCTAGTGGTTTCGGACAGGGAAGCAATCAGCCCCAGCATTTT. As protein: CASGFGQGSNQPQHF. Full variable domain (missing parts from reference TRBV12-5 and TRBJ1-5): DARVTQTPRHKVTEMGQEVTMRCQPILGHNTVFWYRQTMMQGLELLAYFRNRAPLDDSGMPKDRFSAEMPDATLATLKIQPSEPRDSAVYFCASGFGQGSNQPQHFGDGTRLSIL.

This chain connects TRBV6-1 to TRBJ1-5; TRBD1 matches 8 bases. V dropped 8 bases and J dropped 2; count of bases not matched to a gene: 8. Looked up from germline, CDR1 is MNHNS and CDR2 is SASEGT. This CDR3 spans 15 amino acids. CDR3 amino acids: CASGNRGNGNQPQHF. CDR3 DNA: TGTGCCAGCGGGAACAGGGGGAATGGCAATCAGCCCCAGCATTTT.

The chain combines TRBV5-1 with TRBJ2-5; the match to TRBD2 covers 12 bases. The CDR3 covers 17 residues. Germline trimming cut 0 bases from V and 9 bases from J; bases unmatched to any gene: 12. Germline assignment: CDR1 SGHRS and CDR2 YFSETQ. CDR3 DNA: TGCGCCAGCAGCTTGGGACTCCGGACTAGCGGGGAGCAGGCCCAGTACTTC. Translated, it gives CASSLGLRTSGEQAQYF. The whole variable domain, remainder taken from reference TRBV5-1 and TRBJ2-5, is KAGVTQTPRYLIKTRGQQVTLSCSPISGHRSVSWYQQTPGQGLQFLFEYFSETQRNKGNFPGRFSGRQFSNSRSEMNVSTLELGDSALYLCASSLGLRTSGEQAQYFGPGTRLLVL.

J is TRBJ1-2 and V is TRBV28; D ambiguous. The CDR3 extends over 11 amino acids. From germline, CDR1 is MDHEN and CDR2 SYDVKM. Trimming took 2 bases from V and 10 from J, leaving 8 bases between them. Written as DNA, the CDR3 is TGTGCCAGCAGTTTAGGAGGCATCTACACCTTC. It specifies CASSLGGIYTF.

DNA of the CDR3: TGTGCCATCAGTGGGCACAGCGGGAATTCACCCCTCCACTTT. It translates to CAISGHSGNSPLHF. V usage is TRBV10-3 and J usage is TRBJ1-6; D unresolved. Deletions cut 4 bases from V and 7 bases from J, with 11 bases between. CDR3 size: 14 residues. The V gene's germline CDR1 is ENHRY and CDR2 SYGVKD.

The CDR3 spells CASSLGGGRTEAFF. CDR3 sequence (DNA): TGTGCCAGCAGCCTCGGGGGGGGCCGGACTGAAGCTTTCTTT. The chain joins TRBV7-3 to TRBJ1-1, with a tentative D call TRBD1 (6 bases). Germline loops: CDR1 SGHTA, CDR2 FQGTGA. V was pared by 5 bases and J by 5 bases, with 15 bases between. The CDR3 has 14 amino acids.

The rearrangement joins TRBV2 to TRBJ2-7; a possible D gene is TRBD2 (6 bases). Germline loops: CDR1 SNHLY, CDR2 FYNNEI. Trimming stripped 4 bases from V and 4 bases from J, with 17 bases between. The CDR3 is made up of 15 amino acids. The DNA of the CDR3 is TGTGCCAGCAGTGCCGGGACTGTTGCGTGGTACGAGCAGTACTTC. This gives the protein CASSAGTVAWYEQYF.

The CDR3 region has the DNA TGCAGTGCTGGCCTCTTATATACGCAGTATTTT. Encoded protein: CSAGLLYTQYF. The rearrangement joins TRBV20-1 to TRBJ2-3; D gene ambiguous. The CDR3 contains 11 residues. CDR1 is DFQATT and CDR2 is SNEGSKA in the germline V gene (reference sequence). Trimming left V 5 bases short and J 7 bases short, with 10 bases between.